The 8 T cell receptor beta chains presented below share a single source sample, sequenced in a study of cytomegalovirus exposure and HLA in healthy donors. The PCR contained 60 Vbeta and 13 Jbeta primers. The repertoire was sequenced with immunoSEQ multiplex PCR; TCRdb's copy has only in-frame clones and lacks some. The table shows about 140,000 clones, with around 65% occurring only once. Source material: PBMCs. Source of these receptors: a woman aged 60-75 years in good health and CMV-seronegative.

This rearrangement joins TRBV5-1 to TRBJ1-1; possible D gene TRBD1, 6 bases. The CDR3 is 16 residues long. V lost 6 bases and J lost 1, with 19 bases in between. CDR1 and CDR2 (germline): SGHRS, YFSETQ. The CDR3 protein is CASKPSGGAGNTEAFF. Here the CDR3 DNA reads TGCGCCAGCAAACCCTCCGGGGGGGCCGGGAACACTGAAGCTTTCTTT.

The chain couples TRBV7-2 to TRBJ2-3, with D uncertain. V was clipped by 1 base and J by 0 bases, with 8 bases between them. CDR1 and CDR2 (germline): SGHTA, FQGNSA. CDR3 length: 15 residues. As DNA, the CDR3 is TGTGCCAGCAGCTTAGGTGTTACTAGCACAGATACGCAGTATTTT. It encodes CASSLGVTSTDTQYF. The full variable domain, with the rest looked up from reference TRBV7-2 and TRBJ2-3, is GAGVSQSPSNKVTEKGKDVELRCDPISGHTALYWYRQSLGQGLEFLIYFQGNSAPDKSGLPSDRFSAERTGGSVSTLTIQRTQQEDSAVYLCASSLGVTSTDTQYFGPGTRLTVL.

This clone was seen a handful of times. This chain connects TRBV5-8 to TRBJ2-2; D uncertain. This CDR3 spans 15 amino acids. The germline gives CDR1 SGHTS, CDR2 YDEGEE. V was cut by 0 bases and J by 1 base, with 7 bases left in between. CDR3 nucleotides: TGTGCCAGCAGCTTGGCGACTCGGAACACCGGGGAGCTGTTTTTT. This translates into CASSLATRNTGELFF. Filled out from reference TRBV5-8 and TRBJ2-2, the complete variable domain reads EAGVTQSPTHLIKTRGQQATLRCSPISGHTSVYWYQQALGLGLQFLLWYDEGEERNRGNFPPRFSGRQFPNYSSELNVNALELEDSALYLCASSLATRNTGELFFGEGSRLTVL.

J is TRBJ1-1 and V is TRBV19; D possibly corresponds to TRBD1 (6 bases). V gave up 4 bases and J gave up 0 bases, with 6 bases separating them. The CDR3 has 13 residues. Germline CDR1 and CDR2: LNHDA and SQIVND (reference sequence). CDR3 sequence reads: CASSRQVNTEAFF. The CDR3 DNA sequence: TGTGCCAGTAGTAGACAGGTGAACACTGAAGCTTTCTTT. Complete variable domain (other parts from reference TRBV19 and TRBJ1-1): DGGITQSPKYLFRKEGQNVTLSCEQNLNHDAMYWYRQDPGQGLRLIYYSQIVNDFQKGDIAEGYSVSREKKESFPLTVTSAQKNPTAFYLCASSRQVNTEAFFGQGTRLTVV.

The chain is built from TRBV5-5 and TRBJ1-5; 7 bases are a match to TRBD1. Per germline, CDR1 SGHKS and CDR2 YYEKEE (reference sequence). The CDR3 has 16 residues. Trimming took 0 bases from V and 2 from J; bases not matched to a gene: 5. CDR3 sequence (DNA): TGTGCCAGCAGCTTGGAGGACAGGTGGGGCAATCAGCCCCAGCATTTT. It is translated as CASSLEDRWGNQPQHF.

A single count supports this clone. For the CDR3, the DNA is TGTGCCAGTACCCCCCTCGCAGGAAATTCACCCCTCCACTTT. Translation: CASTPLAGNSPLHF. The chain links TRBV19 to TRBJ1-6, with no clear D. CDR1 is LNHDA and CDR2 is SQIVND in the germline V gene (reference sequence). V lost 7 bases to trimming and J lost 7 bases, with 14 bases between them. CDR3 size: 14 residues.

This clone has only a few counts. The genes are TRBV2 and TRBJ2-7, with 7 bases aligning to TRBD2. CDR3 length: 14 amino acids. Germline loops: CDR1 SNHLY, CDR2 FYNNEI. Trimming at V came to 6 bases and at J to 1 base, leaving 6 bases not matched to a gene. This CDR3 is CASRASGLSYEQYF. The CDR3 region has the DNA TGTGCCAGCAGGGCTAGCGGCCTTTCCTACGAGCAGTACTTC. Looking up the rest from reference TRBV2 and TRBJ2-7 gives the full variable domain: EPEVTQTPSHQVTQMGQEVILRCVPISNHLYFYWYRQILGQKVEFLVSFYNNEISEKSEIFDDQFSVERPDGSNFTLKIRSTKLEDSAMYFCASRASGLSYEQYFGPGTRLTVT.

This clone was detected a few times. The chain recombines TRBV19 with TRBJ1-2; 8 nucleotides match TRBD1. CDR3 length: 17 residues. V shed 5 bases and J 0 bases; nucleotides not matched to a gene: 11. The germline V gene encodes CDR1 LNHDA and CDR2 SQIVND (reference sequence). In DNA form, the CDR3 reads TGTGCCAGTAGTTCCTCCTCAGGGGGCCGGGCTAACTATGGCTACACCTTC. It yields the protein CASSSSSGGRANYGYTF.